One and the same sample provided the 3 T cell receptor beta chains below, sequenced in a study of blood T cell repertoires in COVID-19. Clones were sequenced by immunoSEQ multiplex PCR, and TCRdb holds only the in-frame ones, with some missing. The data show 250,000 or so clones, roughly four fifths seen once. Material for sequencing was PBMCs or T cells enriched from blood (not recorded which). These receptors were collected from a man between 60 and 75 years old who had recovered from COVID-19.

The DNA for the CDR3 is TGTGCCAGCTCCCAGGTCGCGAACACTGAAGCTTTCTTT. Translation gives CASSQVANTEAFF. The chain employs TRBV27 and TRBJ1-1; D remains ambiguous. The ends were cut back, 8 bases at V and 1 base at J, with 11 bases in the middle. The germline V gene has CDR1 MNHEY and CDR2 SMNVEV (reference sequence). The CDR3 is 13 amino acids.

This clone was counted only a few times. The chain links TRBV28 to TRBJ1-1, with unresolved D. The germline V and J ends were trimmed by 8 bases and 1 base, with 5 bases remaining between them. The CDR3 covers 11 residues. Germline V gene data show CDR1 as MDHEN and CDR2 as SYDVKM. CDR3 nucleotides: TGTGCCAGCTACACGAACACTGAAGCTTTCTTT. Translation: CASYTNTEAFF.

The rearrangement uses TRBV4-1 and TRBJ2-4; D unresolved. The germline V gene encodes CDR1 MGHRA and CDR2 YSYEKL. V was trimmed by 4 bases and J by 0 bases, leaving 7 bases between them. The CDR3 contains 14 residues. The CDR3 is CASSRDLAKNIQYF. Written as DNA, the CDR3 is TGCGCCAGCAGCCGAGACTTAGCCAAAAACATTCAGTACTTC.